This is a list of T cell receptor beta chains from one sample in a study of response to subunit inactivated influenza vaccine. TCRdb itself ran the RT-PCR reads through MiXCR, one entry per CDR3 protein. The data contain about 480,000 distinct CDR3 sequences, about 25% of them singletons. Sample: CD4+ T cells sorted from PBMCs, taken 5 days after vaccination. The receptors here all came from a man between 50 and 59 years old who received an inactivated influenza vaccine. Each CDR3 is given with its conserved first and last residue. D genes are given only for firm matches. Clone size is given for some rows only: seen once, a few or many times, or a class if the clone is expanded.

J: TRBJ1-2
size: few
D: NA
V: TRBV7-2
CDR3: CASSRQGASHGYTF
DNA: TGTGCCAGCAGCCGGCAGGGCGCGAGCCATGGCTACACCTTC

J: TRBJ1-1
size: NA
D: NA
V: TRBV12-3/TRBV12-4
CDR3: CASSRGSVTEAFF
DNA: TGTGCCAGCAGCCGTGGGTCGGTAACTGAAGCTTTCTTT

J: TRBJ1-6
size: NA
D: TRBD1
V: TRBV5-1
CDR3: CASSQRPGQNNSPLHF
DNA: TGCGCCAGCAGCCAAAGGCCGGGACAGAATAATTCACCCCTCCACTTT

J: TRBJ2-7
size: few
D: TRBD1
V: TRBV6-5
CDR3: CASSYGTGGGYEQYF
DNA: TGTGCCAGCAGTTACGGTACAGGGGGCGGCTACGAGCAGTACTTC

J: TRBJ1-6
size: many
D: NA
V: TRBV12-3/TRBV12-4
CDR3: CASSLQGHLLPLHF
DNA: TGTGCCAGCAGTTTACAGGGACACCTGTTACCCCTCCACTTT

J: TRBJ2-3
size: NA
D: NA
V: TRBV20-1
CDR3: CSARDVRLPTQYF
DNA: TGCAGTGCTAGGGATGTTCGCCTCCCGACGCAGTATTTT

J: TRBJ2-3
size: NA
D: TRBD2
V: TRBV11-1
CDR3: CASSLKREGGSSTDTQYF
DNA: TGTGCCAGCAGCCTCAAGCGGGAGGGGGGGTCTAGCACAGATACGCAGTATTTT

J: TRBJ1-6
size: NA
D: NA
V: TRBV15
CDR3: CATSRGRGNSPLHF
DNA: TGTGCCACCAGCAGAGGCAGGGGTAATTCACCCCTCCACTTT

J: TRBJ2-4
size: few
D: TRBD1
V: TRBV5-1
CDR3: CASSVGDRKNIQYF
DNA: TGCGCCAGCAGCGTGGGGGACAGAAAAAACATTCAGTACTTC

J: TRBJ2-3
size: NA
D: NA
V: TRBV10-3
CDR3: CAISDLSDTQYF
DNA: TGTGCCATCAGTGATCTCTCAGATACGCAGTATTTT

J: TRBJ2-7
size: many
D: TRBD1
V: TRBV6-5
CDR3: CASSNRRTGGMNEQYF
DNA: TGTGCCAGCAGTAACCGACGGACAGGGGGCATGAACGAGCAGTACTTC

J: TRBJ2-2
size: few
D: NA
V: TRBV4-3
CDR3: CASSQDVRGRTGELFF
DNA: TGCGCCAGCAGCCAAGACGTACGGGGACGTACCGGGGAGCTGTTTTTT

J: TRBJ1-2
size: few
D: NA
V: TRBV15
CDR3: CATSRDSGSHDGYTF
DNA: TGTGCCACCAGCAGAGATTCGGGCAGCCACGATGGCTACACCTTC

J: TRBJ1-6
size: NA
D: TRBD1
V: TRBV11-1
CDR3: CASSPKLGRDRYNSPLHF
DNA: TGTGCCAGCAGCCCAAAATTGGGGCGGGACAGGTATAATTCACCCCTCCACTTT

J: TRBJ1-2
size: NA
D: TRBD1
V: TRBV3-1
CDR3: CASSQVLGQGGMNYGYTF
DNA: TGTGCCAGCAGCCAAGTATTAGGACAGGGGGGGATGAACTATGGCTACACCTTC

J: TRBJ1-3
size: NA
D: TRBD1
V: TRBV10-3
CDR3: CAIRTEDRGTIYF
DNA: TGTGCCATCAGGACGGAGGACAGGGGAACCATATATTTT

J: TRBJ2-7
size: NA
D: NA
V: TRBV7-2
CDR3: CASSSVARTSSYEQYF
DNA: TGTGCCAGCAGCTCAGTCGCGCGGACAAGCTCCTACGAGCAGTACTTC

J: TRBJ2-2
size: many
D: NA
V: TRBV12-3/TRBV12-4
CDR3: CASSTRKGNTGELFF
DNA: TGTGCCAGCAGCACCCGGAAGGGGAACACCGGGGAGCTGTTTTTT

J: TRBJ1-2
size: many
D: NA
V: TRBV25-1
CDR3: CASSEYAGGASYGYTF
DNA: TGTGCCAGCAGTGAATATGCGGGGGGCGCGAGCTATGGCTACACCTTC

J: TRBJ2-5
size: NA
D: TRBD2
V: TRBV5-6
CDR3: CASSLPGGTQYF
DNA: TGTGCCAGCAGCCTACCGGGAGGGACCCAGTACTTC

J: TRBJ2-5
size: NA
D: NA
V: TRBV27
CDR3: CASSSYTPETQYF
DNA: TGTGCCAGCAGTTCGTATACCCCGGAGACCCAGTACTTC

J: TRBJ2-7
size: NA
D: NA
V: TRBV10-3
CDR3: CAISESASYEQYF
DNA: TGTGCCATCAGTGAAAGTGCCTCCTACGAGCAGTACTTC

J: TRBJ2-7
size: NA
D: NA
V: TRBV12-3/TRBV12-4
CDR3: CASSLGVETYEQYF
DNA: TGTGCCAGCAGTTTAGGTGTAGAGACCTACGAGCAGTACTTC

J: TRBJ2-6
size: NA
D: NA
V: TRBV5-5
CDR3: CASSFVGSGANVLTF
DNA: TGTGCCAGCAGCTTTGTAGGCTCTGGGGCCAACGTCCTGACTTTC

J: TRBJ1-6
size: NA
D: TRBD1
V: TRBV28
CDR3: CASRSGQGAYNSPLHF
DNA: TGTGCCAGCAGATCCGGACAGGGGGCCTATAATTCACCCCTCCACTTT

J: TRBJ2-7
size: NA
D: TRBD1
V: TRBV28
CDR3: CASRTPGTGGEQYF
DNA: TGTGCCAGCAGAACTCCCGGGACAGGTGGGGAGCAGTACTTC

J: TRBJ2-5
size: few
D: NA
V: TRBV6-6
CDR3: CASRLIRQETQYF
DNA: TGTGCCAGCAGACTTATCCGGCAAGAGACCCAGTACTTC